This passage covers 28 T cell receptor beta chains from one sample sequenced in a study of blood T cell repertoires in COVID-19. Some clones are missing from TCRdb's copy, which holds only in-frame ones; the method was immunoSEQ multiplex PCR. The sample contains 110,000 or so clones, roughly four fifths of which appear only once. The material sequenced was peripheral blood. All receptors derive from a human donor in a cohort sampled during active COVID-19.

V gene TRBV12-3 or TRBV12-4 combines with J gene TRBJ2-7, with D uncertain. This CDR3 is built from 13 residues. V was shortened by 3 bases and J by 2 bases, with 8 bases between the two germline ends. In DNA form, the CDR3 reads TGTGCCAGCAGTTTCGAACAGACCTACGAGCAGTACTTC. Translated, it gives CASSFEQTYEQYF.

The chain recombines TRBV27 with TRBJ1-5; D perhaps matches TRBD1 (6 bases). In germline, CDR1 is MNHEY, CDR2 SMNVEV (reference sequence). Trimming pared 5 bases from V and 4 bases from J, leaving 15 bases between. There are 15 residues in the CDR3. In DNA form, the CDR3 reads TGTGCCAGCAGTACCCAACAGGGTTGGAATCAGCCCCAGCATTTT. Protein sequence: CASSTQQGWNQPQHF.

This rearrangement joins TRBV11-2 to TRBJ2-7, with 11 nucleotides matching TRBD1. The junction had 9 bases not matched to a gene; V was cut back by 5 bases and J by 3 bases. Germline assignment: CDR1 SGHAT and CDR2 FQNNGV. The CDR3 runs to 16 residues. The chain's CDR3 is CASSARTGGEYYEQYF. The CDR3 nucleotides are TGTGCCAGCAGCGCAAGGACAGGGGGCGAATACTACGAGCAGTACTTC.

The CDR3 protein is CASSFRQGHYEQYF. CDR3 in DNA: TGTGCCAGCAGCTTTAGACAGGGTCACTACGAGCAGTACTTC. This rearrangement joins TRBV11-2 to TRBJ2-7; the match to TRBD1 covers 7 bases. This CDR3 comprises 14 residues. Trimming at V came to 3 bases and at J to 3 bases, leaving 5 bases not matched to a gene. Per germline, CDR1 SGHAT and CDR2 FQNNGV.

This chain uses TRBV2 with TRBJ2-5; TRBD1 matches at 10 bases. V shed 6 bases and J 5 bases; nucleotides not matched to a gene: 3. The germline V gene encodes CDR1 SNHLY and CDR2 FYNNEI. The CDR3 loop spans 13 amino acids. The CDR3 is CASRGTGAETQYF. The CDR3 nucleotides are TGTGCCAGCAGGGGGACAGGGGCGGAGACCCAGTACTTC.

The chain carries TRBV6-5 and TRBJ2-7, with 12 bases lining up with TRBD2. CDR1 MNHEY and CDR2 SVGAGI come from the germline V gene. V lost 2 bases and J lost 0; bases outside the gene matches: 2. The CDR3 has 16 amino acids. This CDR3 reads CASSYAGLAGSYEQYF. The CDR3 nucleotides are TGTGCCAGCAGTTACGCGGGACTAGCGGGCTCCTACGAGCAGTACTTC.

The rearrangement joins TRBV5-1 to TRBJ2-2; a weak D match, TRBD1 (5 bases). In germline, CDR1 is SGHRS, CDR2 YFSETQ. V was clipped by 5 bases and J by 6 bases, with 8 bases between them. The CDR3 sequence is 12 residues long. The CDR3 here is CASRMTAGELFF. The CDR3 DNA is TGCGCCAGCAGAATGACAGCCGGGGAGCTGTTTTTT.

The J gene is TRBJ2-7, the V gene TRBV4-1; the D gene is possibly TRBD1 (5 bases). The CDR3 length is 15 residues. Germline loops: CDR1 MGHRA, CDR2 YSYEKL. Trimming shortened V by 6 bases and J by 2 bases, and 17 bases separated the two germline ends. The DNA for the CDR3 is TGCGCCAGCAGACGACCCGTGAGCAGGGCCTACGAGCAGTACTTC. Its protein is CASRRPVSRAYEQYF.

The chain combines TRBV28 with TRBJ2-6, with 8 bases identical to TRBD2. Trimming at V came to 1 base and at J to 2 bases, leaving 10 bases not matched to a gene. The CDR3 has 19 amino acids. Germline CDR1 MDHEN, CDR2 SYDVKM. The CDR3 loop reads CASSLLSGGWGTGANVLTF. The DNA for the CDR3 is TGTGCCAGCAGTTTATTGAGCGGGGGCTGGGGGACTGGGGCCAACGTCCTGACTTTC.

The chain links TRBV6-2 or TRBV6-3 to TRBJ2-1, with D uncertain. The CDR3 is made up of 11 amino acids. Trimming cost V 4 bases and J 8 bases, with 6 bases left between them. Germline V gene data show CDR1 as MNHEY and CDR2 as SVGEGT. CDR3 loop: CASSFNHEQFF. The CDR3, as DNA: TGTGCCAGCAGTTTCAATCATGAGCAGTTCTTC.

V and J are TRBV3-1 (or the pseudogene TRBV3-2) and TRBJ1-6; 7 bases map to TRBD1. In germline, CDR1 is LGHDT, CDR2 YNNKEL (reference sequence). The V gene end was trimmed by 1 base and the J gene end by 18 bases; junction bases not matched to a gene: 9. This CDR3 contains 13 residues. CDR3 region: CASSQGVNGQAHF. The CDR3 DNA follows: TGTGCCAGCAGCCAAGGAGTGAACGGACAGGCCCACTTT.

The V gene is TRBV28, the J gene TRBJ2-7; TRBD1 matches 8 bases. CDR1 is MDHEN, CDR2 SYDVKM, per germline. The CDR3 extends over 14 amino acids. V lost 9 bases to trimming and J lost 3 bases; unmatched junction nucleotides: 10. The CDR3, as DNA: TGTGCCAGTAGGGGAGGACAGGGACTCTACGAGCAGTACTTC. As protein: CASRGGQGLYEQYF.

The chain recombines TRBV2 with TRBJ2-5, with a weak D call TRBD2 (6 bases). Per germline, CDR1 SNHLY and CDR2 FYNNEI. The CDR3 consists of 15 residues. V was clipped by 9 bases and J by 6 bases, with 23 bases between them. The CDR3 loop is CASQGLAADRKTQYF. The CDR3 bases are TGTGCCAGTCAGGGATTAGCGGCGGATCGGAAGACCCAGTACTTC.

The V and J genes are TRBV7-9 and TRBJ1-2, with no clear D. The CDR3 is 14 amino acids. Trimming stripped 2 bases from V and 0 bases from J, with 7 bases between. Germline CDR1 SEHNR, CDR2 FQNEAQ (reference sequence). The CDR3 DNA follows: TGTGCCAGCAGCTTATTCAGTGCTAACTATGGCTACACCTTC. This translates into CASSLFSANYGYTF.

This rearrangement joins TRBV7-9 to TRBJ2-7; TRBD2 might be the D (5 bases). The germline V and J ends were trimmed by 5 bases and 7 bases, with 21 bases remaining between them. This CDR3 spans 15 amino acids. Germline CDR1 is SEHNR and CDR2 is FQNEAQ (reference sequence). As DNA, the CDR3 is TGTGCCAGCAGCCAAGCTTTAGCGAGCCTGGGAGAGCAGTACTTC. This encodes CASSQALASLGEQYF. Complete variable domain (other parts from reference TRBV7-9 and TRBJ2-7): DTGVSQNPRHKITKRGQNVTFRCDPISEHNRLYWYRQTLGQGPEFLTYFQNEAQLEKSRLLSDRFSAERPKGSFSTLEIQRTEQGDSAMYLCASSQALASLGEQYFGPGTRLTVT.

J is TRBJ2-7 and V is TRBV7-9; 9 nucleotides line up with TRBD1. With V trimmed by 3 bases and J by 4 bases, 10 bases remained unmatched. This CDR3 spans 16 amino acids. The germline CDR1 and CDR2 sequences are SEHNR and FQNEAQ (reference sequence). CDR3 DNA: TGTGCCAGCAGCTTGGTACAGGGGGCGCAGGTGTACGAGCAGTACTTC. Translation: CASSLVQGAQVYEQYF.

V gene TRBV24-1 combines with J gene TRBJ2-7; D is uncertain. The CDR3 is 12 residues long. Between the trimmed V and J ends, which lost 3 bases and 4 bases, there was a span of 6 bases. CDR1 and CDR2 from the germline V gene are KGHDR and SFDVKD. The CDR3 DNA follows: TGTGCCACCAGTGATGGCAGATACGAGCAGTACTTC. Encoded protein: CATSDGRYEQYF.

The chain carries TRBV13 and TRBJ2-1; 8 bases line up with TRBD2. Losses at the gene ends were 4 bases for V and 9 bases for J; bases not matched to a gene: 14. The germline gives CDR1 PRHDT, CDR2 FYEKMQ (reference sequence). The CDR3 runs to 16 residues. The CDR3 loop is CASSSPRGGGFGEQFF. For the CDR3, the DNA is TGTGCCAGCAGCTCCCCTCGGGGCGGGGGGTTTGGTGAGCAGTTCTTC.

The chain uses TRBV19 and TRBJ2-7, with 7 positions matching TRBD2. There are 14 residues in the CDR3. J lost 3 bases, V lost 10 bases, and 12 bases had no gene match. CDR1 LNHDA and CDR2 SQIVND come from the germline V gene (reference sequence). This chain's CDR3 is CATSWGGRNYEQYF. The CDR3 DNA reads TGTGCCACCTCGTGGGGGGGACGGAACTACGAGCAGTACTTC.

CDR3 sequence: CASSERGGNTEAFF. In DNA, the CDR3 is TGTGCCAGCAGTGAAAGGGGGGGGAACACTGAAGCTTTCTTT. The chain has TRBV2 and TRBJ1-1; D may be TRBD1 (6 bases). CDR1 is SNHLY, CDR2 FYNNEI, per germline. This CDR3 is 14 amino acids long. V shed 2 bases and J shed 1 base, with 8 bases lying between them.

The chain carries TRBV30 and TRBJ2-7; maybe TRBD2 (6 bases). The germline V gene has CDR1 GTSNPN and CDR2 SVGIG (reference sequence). V lost 3 bases and J 2 bases, leaving 17 bases between the germline ends. The CDR3 is 15 amino acids. The CDR3 here is CAWRPLGGMTYEQYF. In nucleotides, the CDR3 is TGTGCCTGGAGACCGTTGGGGGGTATGACCTACGAGCAGTACTTC.

J is TRBJ2-1 and V is TRBV27, with 8 bases that match TRBD2. J lost 3 bases, V lost 2 bases, and 3 bases had no gene match. The CDR3 totals 15 residues. Germline V gene data show CDR1 as MNHEY and CDR2 as SMNVEV (reference sequence). CDR3 sequence reads: CASSLLAGVYNEQFF. CDR3 DNA sequence: TGTGCCAGCAGTTTACTAGCGGGTGTCTACAATGAGCAGTTCTTC.

This clone is a singleton in its sample. The chain uses TRBV28 and TRBJ1-2; 7 bases match TRBD1. Germline V gene lookup returns CDR1 MDHEN and CDR2 SYDVKM. This CDR3 is built from 14 residues. V lost 1 base to trimming and J lost 7 bases; unmatched junction nucleotides: 6. CDR3 DNA: TGTGCCAGCAGTTTATTTGAGGGGGCTTTTGGCTACACCTTC. It yields the protein CASSLFEGAFGYTF.

This chain uses TRBV2 with TRBJ2-1; 13 positions agree with TRBD2. V shed 6 bases, J shed 4 bases, and the junction held 6 bases outside the gene matches. The CDR3 covers 16 residues. Germline CDR1 is SNHLY and CDR2 is FYNNEI. CDR3 sequence: CASRPGLAGEYNEQFF. The CDR3 DNA reads as TGTGCCAGCAGGCCCGGACTAGCGGGGGAATACAATGAGCAGTTCTTC.

The chain has TRBV11-2 and TRBJ2-7, with 9 bases identical to TRBD1. CDR1 SGHAT and CDR2 FQNNGV come from the germline V gene. The CDR3 sequence is 13 residues long. After removal of 6 bases from V and 4 bases from J, the junction contained 4 bases not matched to a gene. The CDR3 here is CASSWDRVYEQYF. In DNA form, the CDR3 reads TGTGCCAGCAGTTGGGACAGGGTATACGAGCAGTACTTC.

The chain uses TRBV11-3 and TRBJ2-6; D not certain. The germline gives CDR1 SGHNT, CDR2 YENEEA. The CDR3 is 14 residues long. With 5 bases removed from V and 1 base from J, the gap between germline ends came to 6 bases. CDR3 amino acids: CASSPGSGANVLTF. DNA for the CDR3: TGTGCCAGCAGCCCAGGATCTGGGGCCAACGTCCTGACTTTC.

The chain is built from TRBV24-1 and TRBJ1-5, with 8 bases matching TRBD1. V lost 8 bases and J lost 1; bases outside the gene matches: 9. The CDR3 covers 16 residues. The germline V gene has CDR1 KGHDR and CDR2 SFDVKD. The CDR3 coding sequence is TGTGCCACCACTCCATGGACAGGGAAAAGCAATCAGCCCCAGCATTTT. This encodes CATTPWTGKSNQPQHF.

This clone occurred once. Possible read error: a much larger clone is one base away. CDR3 in amino acids: CASSPGTGDGYTF. In DNA, the CDR3 is TGTGCCAGCAGCCCCGGGACAGGGGATGGCTACACCTTC. V is TRBV5-8 and J is TRBJ1-2; 10 bases are a match to TRBD1. V lost 4 bases to trimming and J lost 6 bases; unmatched junction nucleotides: 3. The V gene's germline CDR1 is SGHTS and CDR2 YDEGEE. The CDR3 length is 13 residues.